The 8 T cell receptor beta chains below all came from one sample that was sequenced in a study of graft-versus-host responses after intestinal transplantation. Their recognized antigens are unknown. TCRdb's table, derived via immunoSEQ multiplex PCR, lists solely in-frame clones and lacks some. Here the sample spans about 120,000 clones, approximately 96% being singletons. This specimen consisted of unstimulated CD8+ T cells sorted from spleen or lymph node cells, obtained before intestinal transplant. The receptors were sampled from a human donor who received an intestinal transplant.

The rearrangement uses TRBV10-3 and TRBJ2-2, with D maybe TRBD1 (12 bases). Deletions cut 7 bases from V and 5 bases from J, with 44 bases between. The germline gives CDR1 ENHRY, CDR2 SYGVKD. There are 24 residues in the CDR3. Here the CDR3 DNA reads TGTGCCATCAAACCGGGACAGGGGGCTGAAGGGACTAGCGGACCCGCCCCCCAAACCGGGGAGCTGTTTTTT. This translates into CAIKPGQGAEGTSGPAPQTGELFF.

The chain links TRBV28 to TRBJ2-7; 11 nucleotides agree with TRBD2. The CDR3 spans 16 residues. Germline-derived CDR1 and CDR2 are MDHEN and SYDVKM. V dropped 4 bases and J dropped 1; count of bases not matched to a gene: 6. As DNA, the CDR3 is TGTGCCAGCAGTTCCCGGACTAGCGGGTCTTCCTACGAGCAGTACTTC. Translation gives CASSSRTSGSSYEQYF.

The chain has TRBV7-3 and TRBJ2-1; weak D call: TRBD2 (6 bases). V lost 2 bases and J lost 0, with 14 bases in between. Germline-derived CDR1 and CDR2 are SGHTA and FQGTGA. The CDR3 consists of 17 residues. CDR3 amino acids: CASSLGGSDSSYNEQFF. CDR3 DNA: TGTGCCAGCAGCTTAGGGGGGTCGGATAGCTCCTACAATGAGCAGTTCTTC.

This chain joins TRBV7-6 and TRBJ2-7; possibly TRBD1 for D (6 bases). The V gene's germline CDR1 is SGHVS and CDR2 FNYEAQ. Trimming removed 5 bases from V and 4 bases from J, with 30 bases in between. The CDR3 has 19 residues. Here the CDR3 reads CASSPIKTAGDKAWYEQYF. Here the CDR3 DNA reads TGTGCCAGCAGCCCGATTAAGACGGCCGGGGACAAGGCTTGGTACGAGCAGTACTTC. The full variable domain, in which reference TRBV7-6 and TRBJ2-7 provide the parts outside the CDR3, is GAGVSQSPRYKVTKRGQDVALRCDPISGHVSLYWYRQALGQGPEFLTYFNYEAQQDKSGLPNDRFSAERPEGSISTLTIQRTEQRDSAMYRCASSPIKTAGDKAWYEQYFGPGTRLTVT.

CDR3: CASSQQSVFSVAGELFF. The CDR3 DNA is TGTGCCAGCAGCCAGCAGTCCGTCTTCAGTGTCGCCGGGGAGCTGTTTTTT. V and J are TRBV4-2 and TRBJ2-2; no firm D call. Germline V gene data show CDR1 as LGHNA and CDR2 as YNFKEQ. V dropped 3 bases and J dropped 6 bases, with 20 bases sitting between them. The CDR3 sequence is 17 residues long.

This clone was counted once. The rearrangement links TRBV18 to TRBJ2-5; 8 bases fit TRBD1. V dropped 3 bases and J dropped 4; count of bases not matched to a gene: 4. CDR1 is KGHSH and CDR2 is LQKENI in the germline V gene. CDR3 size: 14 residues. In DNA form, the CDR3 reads TGTGCCAGCTCACCCCAGGACAGGGTAGAGACCCAGTACTTC. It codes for CASSPQDRVETQYF.

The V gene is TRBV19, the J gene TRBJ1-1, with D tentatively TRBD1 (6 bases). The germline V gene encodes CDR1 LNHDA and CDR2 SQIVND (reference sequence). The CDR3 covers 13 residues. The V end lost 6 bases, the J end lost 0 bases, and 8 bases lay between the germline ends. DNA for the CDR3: TGTGCCAGTAGCGGACAGTTGAACACTGAAGCTTTCTTT. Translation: CASSGQLNTEAFF.

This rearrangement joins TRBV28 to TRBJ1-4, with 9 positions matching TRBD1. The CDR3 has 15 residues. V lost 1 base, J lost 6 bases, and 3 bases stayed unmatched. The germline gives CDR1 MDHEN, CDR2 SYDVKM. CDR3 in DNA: TGTGCCAGCAGTTTATACAGGGGGCTAGATGAAAAACTGTTTTTT. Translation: CASSLYRGLDEKLFF.